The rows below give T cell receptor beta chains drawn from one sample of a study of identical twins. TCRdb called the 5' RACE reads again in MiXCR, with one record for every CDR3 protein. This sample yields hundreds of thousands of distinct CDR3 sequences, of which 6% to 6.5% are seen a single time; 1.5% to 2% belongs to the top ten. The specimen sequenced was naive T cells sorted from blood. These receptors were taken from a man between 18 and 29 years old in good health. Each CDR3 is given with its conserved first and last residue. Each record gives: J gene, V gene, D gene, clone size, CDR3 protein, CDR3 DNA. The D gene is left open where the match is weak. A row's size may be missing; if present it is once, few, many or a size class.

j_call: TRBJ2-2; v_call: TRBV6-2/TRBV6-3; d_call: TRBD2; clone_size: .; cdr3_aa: CASSPGTLKGAGAGTGELFF; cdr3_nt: TGTGCCAGCAGTCCCGGGACACTCAAGGGAGCGGGAGCCGGCACCGGGGAGCTGTTTTTT
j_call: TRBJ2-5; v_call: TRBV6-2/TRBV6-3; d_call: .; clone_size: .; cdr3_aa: CASSRSQLFGRVAETQYF; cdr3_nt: TGTGCCAGCAGCCGCAGTCAACTTTTCGGCAGGGTGGCCGAGACCCAGTACTTC
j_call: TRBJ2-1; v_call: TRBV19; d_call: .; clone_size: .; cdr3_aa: CASSITMNEQFF; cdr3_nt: TGTGCCAGTAGTATAACAATGAATGAGCAGTTCTTC
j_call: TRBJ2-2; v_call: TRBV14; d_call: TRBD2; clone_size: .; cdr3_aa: CASSQDLSSGRTGELFF; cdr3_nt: TGTGCCAGCAGCCAAGATCTTAGTAGCGGGAGGACCGGGGAGCTGTTTTTT
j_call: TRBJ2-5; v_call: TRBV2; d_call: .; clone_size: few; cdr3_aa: CASSEALGRYQETQYF; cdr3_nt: TGTGCCAGCAGTGAAGCTCTCGGCCGGTACCAAGAGACCCAGTACTTC
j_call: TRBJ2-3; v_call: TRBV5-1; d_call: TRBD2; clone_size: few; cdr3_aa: CASSNTSVRTTDTQYF; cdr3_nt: TGCGCCAGCAGCAACACTAGCGTAAGGACCACAGATACGCAGTATTTT
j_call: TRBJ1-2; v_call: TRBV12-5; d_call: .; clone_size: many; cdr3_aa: CASGLTGTAPSAYTF; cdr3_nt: TGTGCTAGTGGTTTGACCGGGACGGCTCCTAGCGCTTACACCTTC
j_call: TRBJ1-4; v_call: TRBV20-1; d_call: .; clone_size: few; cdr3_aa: CSARDPQGSEKLFF; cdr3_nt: TGCAGTGCTAGAGATCCACAGGGATCGGAAAAACTGTTTTTT
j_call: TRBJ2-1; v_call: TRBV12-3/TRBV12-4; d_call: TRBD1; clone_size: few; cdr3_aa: CASSLDRGAPFF; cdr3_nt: TGTGCCAGCAGTTTGGACAGGGGGGCCCCGTTCTTC
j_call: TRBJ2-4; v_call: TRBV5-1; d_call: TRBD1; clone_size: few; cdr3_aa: CASSSRGTGKNIQYF; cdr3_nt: TGCGCCAGCAGCTCGAGAGGGACAGGCAAAAACATTCAGTACTTC
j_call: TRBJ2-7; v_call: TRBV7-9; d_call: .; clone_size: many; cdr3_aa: CASSFLTGEQYF; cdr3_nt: TGTGCCAGCAGCTTTTTGACGGGTGAGCAGTACTTC
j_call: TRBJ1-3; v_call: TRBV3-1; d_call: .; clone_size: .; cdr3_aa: CASSQGVAGAGNTIYF; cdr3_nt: TGTGCCAGCAGCCAGGGAGTGGCAGGGGCAGGAAACACCATATATTTT
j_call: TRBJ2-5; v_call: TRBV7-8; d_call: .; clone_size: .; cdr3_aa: CASSPYDGGTQYF; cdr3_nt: TGTGCCAGCAGCCCATACGACGGGGGGACCCAGTACTTC
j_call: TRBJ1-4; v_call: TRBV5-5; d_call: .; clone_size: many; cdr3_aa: CASSLGGADEKLFF; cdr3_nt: TGTGCCAGCAGCCTGGGGGGGGCTGATGAAAAACTGTTTTTT
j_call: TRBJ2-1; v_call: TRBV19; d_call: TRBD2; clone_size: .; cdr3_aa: CASSIKDKRERFF; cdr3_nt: TGTGCCAGTAGTATCAAAGACAAGCGGGAACGGTTCTTC
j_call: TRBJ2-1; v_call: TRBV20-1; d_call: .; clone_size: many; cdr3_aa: CSARDPVYNEQFF; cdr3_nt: TGCAGTGCTAGAGATCCGGTCTACAATGAGCAGTTCTTC
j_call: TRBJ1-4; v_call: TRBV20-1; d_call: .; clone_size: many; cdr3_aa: CSAVVLGGEKLFF; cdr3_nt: TGCAGTGCTGTCGTCCTTGGAGGGGAAAAACTGTTTTTT
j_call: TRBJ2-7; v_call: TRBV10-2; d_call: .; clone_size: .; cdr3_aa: CASRTTASYEQYF; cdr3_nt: TGCGCCAGCAGAACCACAGCGAGCTACGAGCAGTACTTC
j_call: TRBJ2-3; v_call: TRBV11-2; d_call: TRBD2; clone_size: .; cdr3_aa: CASSSRGLAGPTDTQYF; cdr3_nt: TGTGCCAGCAGCTCCCGGGGACTAGCGGGACCCACAGATACGCAGTATTTT
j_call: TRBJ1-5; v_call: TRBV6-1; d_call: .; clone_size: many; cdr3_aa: CASRKTLSGANNQPQHF; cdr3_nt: TGTGCCAGCAGAAAAACCCTCTCGGGGGCGAACAATCAGCCCCAGCATTTT
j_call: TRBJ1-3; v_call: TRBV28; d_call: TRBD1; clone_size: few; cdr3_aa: CTAQGDPNTIYF; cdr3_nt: TGTACGGCTCAGGGGGATCCGAACACCATATATTTT
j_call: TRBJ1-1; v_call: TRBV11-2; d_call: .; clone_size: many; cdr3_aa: CASSLGAEEAFF; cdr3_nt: TGTGCCAGCAGCTTAGGGGCAGAAGAAGCTTTCTTT
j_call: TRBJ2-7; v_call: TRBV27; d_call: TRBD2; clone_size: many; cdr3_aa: CASSLGTSVRAKQYF; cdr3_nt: TGTGCCAGCAGTTTAGGGACTAGTGTCCGGGCGAAGCAGTACTTC
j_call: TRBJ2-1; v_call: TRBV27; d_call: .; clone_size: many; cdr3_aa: CASTPRGRWNEQFF; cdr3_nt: TGTGCCAGCACCCCCAGGGGCAGGTGGAATGAGCAGTTCTTC
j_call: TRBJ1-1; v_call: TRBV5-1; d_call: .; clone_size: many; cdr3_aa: CASSLRGFENTEAFF; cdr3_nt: TGCGCCAGCAGCTTAAGAGGGTTTGAAAACACTGAAGCTTTCTTT
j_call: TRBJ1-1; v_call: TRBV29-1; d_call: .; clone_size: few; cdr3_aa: CSALGGNTEAFF; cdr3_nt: TGCAGCGCCCTGGGGGGGAACACTGAAGCTTTCTTT
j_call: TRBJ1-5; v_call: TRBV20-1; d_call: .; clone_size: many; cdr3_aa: CSAYRDQPQHF; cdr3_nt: TGCAGTGCTTACAGGGATCAGCCCCAGCATTTT
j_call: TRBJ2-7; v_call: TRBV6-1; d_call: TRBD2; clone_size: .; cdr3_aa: CASTLAGPSSYEQYF; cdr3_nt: TGTGCCAGCACTCTAGCGGGACCTTCTTCCTACGAGCAGTACTTC
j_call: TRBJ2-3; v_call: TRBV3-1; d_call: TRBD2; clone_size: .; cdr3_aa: CASSQDLVSGSTDTQYF; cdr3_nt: TGTGCCAGCAGCCAAGATCTAGTTAGCGGGAGTACAGATACGCAGTATTTT
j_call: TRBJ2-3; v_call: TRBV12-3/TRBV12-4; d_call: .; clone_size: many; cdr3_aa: CASSFPTTWDTQYF; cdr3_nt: TGTGCCAGCAGTTTCCCCACAACATGGGATACGCAGTATTTT
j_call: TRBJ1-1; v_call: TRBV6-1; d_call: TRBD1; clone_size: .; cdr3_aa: CASRDRGLRDTEAFF; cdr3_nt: TGTGCCAGCCGGGACAGGGGGCTCCGGGACACTGAAGCTTTCTTT
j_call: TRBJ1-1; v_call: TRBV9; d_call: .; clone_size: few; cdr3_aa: CASSVAEYTEAFF; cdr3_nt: TGTGCCAGCAGCGTAGCAGAGTACACTGAAGCTTTCTTT
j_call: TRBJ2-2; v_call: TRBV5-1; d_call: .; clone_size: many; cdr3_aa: CATRDTGELFF; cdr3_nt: TGCGCCACCCGCGACACCGGGGAGCTGTTTTTT
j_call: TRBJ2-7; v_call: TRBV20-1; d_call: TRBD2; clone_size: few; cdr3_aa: CSAMGLESYEQYF; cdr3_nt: TGCAGTGCTATGGGACTAGAGTCCTACGAGCAGTACTTC
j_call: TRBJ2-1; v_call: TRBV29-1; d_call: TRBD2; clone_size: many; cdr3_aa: CSVPGAPGLVSNEQFF; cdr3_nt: TGCAGCGTCCCCGGGGCCCCGGGACTAGTCTCGAATGAGCAGTTCTTC
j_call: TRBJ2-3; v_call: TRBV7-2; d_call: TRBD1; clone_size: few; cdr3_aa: CASSLFAGGSTDTQYF; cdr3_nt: TGTGCCAGCAGCTTATTCGCAGGGGGAAGCACAGATACGCAGTATTTT
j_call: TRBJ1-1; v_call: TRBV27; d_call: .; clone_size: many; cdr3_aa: CASSLARGMGNTEAFF; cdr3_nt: TGTGCCAGCAGTTTAGCGCGGGGAATGGGGAACACTGAAGCTTTCTTT
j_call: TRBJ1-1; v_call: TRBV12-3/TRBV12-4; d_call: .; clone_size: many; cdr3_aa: CASSLENTEAFF; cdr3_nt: TGTGCCAGCAGTTTGGAGAACACTGAAGCTTTCTTT